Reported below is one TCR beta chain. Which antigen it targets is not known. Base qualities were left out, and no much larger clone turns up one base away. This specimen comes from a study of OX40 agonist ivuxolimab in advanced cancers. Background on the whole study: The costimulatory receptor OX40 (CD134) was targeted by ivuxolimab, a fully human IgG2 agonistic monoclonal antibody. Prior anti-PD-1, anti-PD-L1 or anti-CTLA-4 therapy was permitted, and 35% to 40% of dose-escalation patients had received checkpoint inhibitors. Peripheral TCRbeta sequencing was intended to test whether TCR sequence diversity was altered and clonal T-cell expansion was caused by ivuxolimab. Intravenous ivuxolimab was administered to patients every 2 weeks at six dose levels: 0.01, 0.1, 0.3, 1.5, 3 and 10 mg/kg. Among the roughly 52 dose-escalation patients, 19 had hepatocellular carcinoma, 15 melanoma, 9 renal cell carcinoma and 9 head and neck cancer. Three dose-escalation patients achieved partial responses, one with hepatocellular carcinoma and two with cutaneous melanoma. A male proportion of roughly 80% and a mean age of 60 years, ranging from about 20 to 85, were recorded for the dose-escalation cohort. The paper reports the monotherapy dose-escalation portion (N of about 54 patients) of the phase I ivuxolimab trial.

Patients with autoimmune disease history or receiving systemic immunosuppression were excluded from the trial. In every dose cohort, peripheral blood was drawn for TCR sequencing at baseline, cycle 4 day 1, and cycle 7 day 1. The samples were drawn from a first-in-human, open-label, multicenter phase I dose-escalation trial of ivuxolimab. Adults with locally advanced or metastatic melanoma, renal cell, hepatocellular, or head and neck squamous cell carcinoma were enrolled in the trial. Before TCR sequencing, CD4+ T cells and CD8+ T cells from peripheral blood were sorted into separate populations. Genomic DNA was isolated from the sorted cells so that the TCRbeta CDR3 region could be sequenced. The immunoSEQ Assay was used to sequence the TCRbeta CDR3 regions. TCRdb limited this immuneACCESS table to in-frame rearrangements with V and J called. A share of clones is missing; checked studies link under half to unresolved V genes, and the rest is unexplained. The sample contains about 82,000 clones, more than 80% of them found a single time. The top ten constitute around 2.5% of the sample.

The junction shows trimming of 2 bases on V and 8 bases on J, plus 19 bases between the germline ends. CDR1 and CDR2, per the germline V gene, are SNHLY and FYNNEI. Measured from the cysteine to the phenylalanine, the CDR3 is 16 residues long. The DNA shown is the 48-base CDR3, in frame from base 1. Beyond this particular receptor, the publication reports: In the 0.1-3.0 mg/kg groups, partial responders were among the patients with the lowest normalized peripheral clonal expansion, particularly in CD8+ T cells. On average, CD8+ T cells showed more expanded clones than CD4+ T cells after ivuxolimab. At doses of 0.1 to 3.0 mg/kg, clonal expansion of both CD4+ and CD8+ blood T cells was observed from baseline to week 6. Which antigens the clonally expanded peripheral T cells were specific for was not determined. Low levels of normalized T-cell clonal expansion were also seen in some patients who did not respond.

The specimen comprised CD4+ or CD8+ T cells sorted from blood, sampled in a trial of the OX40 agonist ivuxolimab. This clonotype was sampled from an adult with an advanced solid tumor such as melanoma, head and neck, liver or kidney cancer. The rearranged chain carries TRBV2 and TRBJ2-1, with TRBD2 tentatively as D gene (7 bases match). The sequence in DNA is TGTGCCAGCAGTGAACTGGACAGCGCGGGGGCGGATGAGCAGTTCTTC. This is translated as CASSELDSAGADEQFF.